This is a list of T cell receptor beta chains from one sample in a study of persistence of HIV-infected CD4 T cells. Their antigens remain unidentified. Profiling relied on immunoSEQ multiplex PCR, and the TCRdb table lists in-frame clones only, not all of them. The table lists about 64,000 clones, 70% to 75% of them singletons. Sequences were derived from CD4+ T cells sorted from PBMCs after roughly 18-hour stimulation, sampled from a patient who received antiretroviral therapy. These receptors were obtained from an adult man with HIV who was CMV-seropositive. Both conserved end residues are part of each CDR3. Size values are once, few and many counts, or a class for expanded clones, and some rows have none.

>TRBV18|.|TRBJ2-6
CASSTQGVRSGANVLTF
>TRBV18|.|TRBJ2-7
CASSPIRSPEANEQYF
>TRBV4-2|.|TRBJ1-6
CASSQDLETLHF
>TRBV19|.|TRBJ1-5
CASSMGVGAGNQPQHF
>TRBV3-1/TRBV3-2|once|TRBJ2-7
CASSQDGGKQYF
>TRBV24-1|.|TRBJ1-2
CATSDNYGYTF
>TRBV18|few|TRBJ1-5
CASSHGPRNQPQHF
>TRBV6-5|few|TRBJ1-2
CASRIGQKYGYTF
>TRBV29-1|.|TRBJ1-2
CSVRREWGYTF
>TRBV7-2|.|TRBJ2-1
CASKSDRATYNEQFF
>TRBV7-3|.|TRBJ2-2
CASSPKGGNTGELFF
>TRBV5-1|once|TRBJ2-3
CASTPGAFTDTQYF
>TRBV18|.|TRBJ1-2
CASSPQPNRGGYTF
>TRBV2|once|TRBJ2-3
CASTLAGGRTSTQYF
>TRBV5-8|few|TRBJ1-2
CASSLVYRVGDYGYTF
>TRBV27|.|TRBJ1-5
CASSFGSGINQPQHF
>TRBV18|.|TRBJ2-2
CASSRRNTGELFF
>TRBV19|.|TRBJ2-3
CASSSRPSTDTQYF
>TRBV5-1|.|TRBJ2-2
CASSQPSRGSGELFF
>TRBV11-3|.|TRBJ2-5
CASSLDSQGKETQYF